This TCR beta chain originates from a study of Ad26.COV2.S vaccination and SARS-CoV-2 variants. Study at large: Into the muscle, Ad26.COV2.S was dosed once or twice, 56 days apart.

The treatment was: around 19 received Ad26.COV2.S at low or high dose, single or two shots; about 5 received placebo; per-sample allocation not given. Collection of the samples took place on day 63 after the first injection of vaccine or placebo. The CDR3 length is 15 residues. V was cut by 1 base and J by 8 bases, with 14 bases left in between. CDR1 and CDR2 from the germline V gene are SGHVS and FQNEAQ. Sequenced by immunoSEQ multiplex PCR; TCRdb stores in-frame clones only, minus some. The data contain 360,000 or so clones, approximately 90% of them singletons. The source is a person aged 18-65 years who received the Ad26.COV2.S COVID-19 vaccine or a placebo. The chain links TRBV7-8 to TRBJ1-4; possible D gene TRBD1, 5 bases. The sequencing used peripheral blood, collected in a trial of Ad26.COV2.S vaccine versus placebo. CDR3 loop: CASSLEGRVGEKLFF. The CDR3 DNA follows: TGTGCCAGCAGCTTAGAGGGGAGGGTTGGAGAAAAACTGTTTTTT.